Included here is one TCR beta chain sequence, with context. The antigen is not known. This table comes from immunoSEQ multiplex PCR, and its TCRdb copy is limited to in-frame clones, with some not included. This sample has about 15,000 clones, with 80% found just once. The data originate from a study of OX40 agonist ivuxolimab in advanced cancers. At the level of the study: Hepatocellular carcinoma, melanoma, renal cell or head and neck cancer affected the dose-escalation patients.

Findings and limits, study-wide: Patients with a partial response at 0.1-3.0 mg/kg had among the lowest clonal expansion.

Sequencing was performed on CD4+ or CD8+ T cells sorted from blood, taken in a trial of the OX40 agonist ivuxolimab. The source is an adult with an advanced solid tumor such as melanoma, head and neck, liver or kidney cancer.

CDR3 protein: CASSVYQETQYF. CDR3 sequence (DNA): TGTGCCAGCAGTGTATACCAAGAGACCCAGTACTTC. The chain recombines TRBV6-5 with TRBJ2-5; D remains ambiguous. V dropped 5 bases and J dropped 0 bases, with 4 bases sitting between them. The CDR3 totals 12 residues. In germline, CDR1 is MNHEY, CDR2 SVGAGI.